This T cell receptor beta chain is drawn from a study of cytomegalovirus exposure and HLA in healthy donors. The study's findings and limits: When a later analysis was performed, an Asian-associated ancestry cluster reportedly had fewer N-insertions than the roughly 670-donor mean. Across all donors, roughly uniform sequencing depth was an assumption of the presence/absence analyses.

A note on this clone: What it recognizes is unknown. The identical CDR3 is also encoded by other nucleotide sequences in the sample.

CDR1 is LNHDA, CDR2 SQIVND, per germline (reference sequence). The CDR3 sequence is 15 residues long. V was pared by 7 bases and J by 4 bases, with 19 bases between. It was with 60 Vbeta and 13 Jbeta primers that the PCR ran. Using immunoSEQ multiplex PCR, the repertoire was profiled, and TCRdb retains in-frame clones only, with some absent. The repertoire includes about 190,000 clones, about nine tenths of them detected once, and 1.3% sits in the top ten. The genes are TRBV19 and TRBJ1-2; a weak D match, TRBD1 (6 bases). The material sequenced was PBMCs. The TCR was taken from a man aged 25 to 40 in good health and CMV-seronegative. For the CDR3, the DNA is TGTGCCAGTACCGATCGGGCAGGGGCCACCTATGGCTACACCTTC. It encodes CASTDRAGATYGYTF.